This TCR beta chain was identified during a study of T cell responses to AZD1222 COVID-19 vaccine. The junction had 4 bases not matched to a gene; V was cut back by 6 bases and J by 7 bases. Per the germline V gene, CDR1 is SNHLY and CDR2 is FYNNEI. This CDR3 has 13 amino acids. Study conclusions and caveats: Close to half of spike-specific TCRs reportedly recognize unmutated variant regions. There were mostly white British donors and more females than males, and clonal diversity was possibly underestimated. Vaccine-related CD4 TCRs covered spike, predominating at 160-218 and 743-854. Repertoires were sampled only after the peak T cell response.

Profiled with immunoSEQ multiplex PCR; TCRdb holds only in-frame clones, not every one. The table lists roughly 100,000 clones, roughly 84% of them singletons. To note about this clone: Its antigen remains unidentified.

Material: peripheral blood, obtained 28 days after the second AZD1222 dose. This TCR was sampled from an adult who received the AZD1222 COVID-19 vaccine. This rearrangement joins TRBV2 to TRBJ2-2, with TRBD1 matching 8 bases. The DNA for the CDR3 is TGTGCCAGCAGACCACAGGGGGGCGGGGAGCTGTTTTTT. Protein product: CASRPQGGGELFF.